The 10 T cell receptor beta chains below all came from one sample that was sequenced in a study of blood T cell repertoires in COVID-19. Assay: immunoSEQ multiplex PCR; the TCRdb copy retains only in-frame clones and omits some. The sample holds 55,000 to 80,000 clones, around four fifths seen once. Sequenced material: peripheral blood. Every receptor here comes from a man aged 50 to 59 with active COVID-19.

Here the CDR3 DNA reads TGTGCCAGTAGCGACAGGGGGCCATCCTATAATTCACCCCTCCACTTT. Encoded protein: CASSDRGPSYNSPLHF. The chain has TRBV19 and TRBJ1-6, with 10 bases that match TRBD1. V lost 6 bases and J lost 1; bases outside the gene matches: 3. CDR3 size: 16 residues. The germline V gene encodes CDR1 LNHDA and CDR2 SQIVND (reference sequence).

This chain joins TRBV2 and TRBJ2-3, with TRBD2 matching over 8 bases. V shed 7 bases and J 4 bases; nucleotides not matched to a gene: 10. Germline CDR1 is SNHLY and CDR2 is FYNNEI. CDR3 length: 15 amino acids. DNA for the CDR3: TGTGCCAGCACTATAGGGACTAGTAAAGCAGATACGCAGTATTTT. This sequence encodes CASTIGTSKADTQYF. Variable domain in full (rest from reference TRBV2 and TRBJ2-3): EPEVTQTPSHQVTQMGQEVILRCVPISNHLYFYWYRQILGQKVEFLVSFYNNEISEKSEIFDDQFSVERPDGSNFTLKIRSTKLEDSAMYFCASTIGTSKADTQYFGPGTRLTVL.

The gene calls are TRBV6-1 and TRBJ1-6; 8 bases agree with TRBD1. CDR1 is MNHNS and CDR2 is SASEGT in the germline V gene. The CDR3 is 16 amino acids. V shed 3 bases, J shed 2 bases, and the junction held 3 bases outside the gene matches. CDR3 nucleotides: TGTGCCAGCAGTGACGACAGGGGTACCTATAATTCACCCCTCCACTTT. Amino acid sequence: CASSDDRGTYNSPLHF.

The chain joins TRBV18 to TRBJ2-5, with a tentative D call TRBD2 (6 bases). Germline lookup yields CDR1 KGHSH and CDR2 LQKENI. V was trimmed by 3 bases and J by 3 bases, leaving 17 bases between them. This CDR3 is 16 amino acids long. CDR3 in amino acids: CASSPRRAREEETQYF. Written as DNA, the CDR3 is TGTGCCAGCTCACCTCGAAGGGCCAGGGAGGAAGAGACCCAGTACTTC.

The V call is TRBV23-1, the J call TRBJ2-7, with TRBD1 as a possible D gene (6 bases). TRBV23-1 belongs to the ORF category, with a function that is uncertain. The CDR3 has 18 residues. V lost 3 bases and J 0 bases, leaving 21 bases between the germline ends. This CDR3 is CASSHDGDKTPPSYEQYF. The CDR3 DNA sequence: TGCGCCAGCAGTCATGACGGGGACAAAACACCTCCCTCCTACGAGCAGTACTTC.

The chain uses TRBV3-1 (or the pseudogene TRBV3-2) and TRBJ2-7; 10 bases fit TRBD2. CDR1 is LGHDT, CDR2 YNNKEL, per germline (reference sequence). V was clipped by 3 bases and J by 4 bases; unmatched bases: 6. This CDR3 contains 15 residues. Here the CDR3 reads CASSQSSGRGYEQYF. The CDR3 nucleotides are TGTGCCAGCAGCCAGTCTAGCGGGAGAGGGTACGAGCAGTACTTC.

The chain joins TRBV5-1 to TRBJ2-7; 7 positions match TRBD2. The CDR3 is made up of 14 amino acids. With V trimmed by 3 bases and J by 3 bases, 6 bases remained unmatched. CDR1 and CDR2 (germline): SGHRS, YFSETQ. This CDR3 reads CASSSSRTSYEQYF. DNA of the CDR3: TGCGCCAGCAGCTCATCTAGGACTAGCTACGAGCAGTACTTC.

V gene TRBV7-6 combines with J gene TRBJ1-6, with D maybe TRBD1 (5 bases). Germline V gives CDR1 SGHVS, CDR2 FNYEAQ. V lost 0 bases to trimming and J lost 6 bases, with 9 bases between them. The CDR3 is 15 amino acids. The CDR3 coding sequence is TGTGCCAGCAGCTTAGCTGGGGCGGTTAATTCACCCCTCCACTTT. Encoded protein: CASSLAGAVNSPLHF.

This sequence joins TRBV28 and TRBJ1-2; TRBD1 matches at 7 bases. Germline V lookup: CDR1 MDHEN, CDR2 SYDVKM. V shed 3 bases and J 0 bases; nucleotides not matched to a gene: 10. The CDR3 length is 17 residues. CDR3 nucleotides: TGTGCCAGCAGTTTGGAGGCAGGGGGTTCCTCTAACTATGGCTACACCTTC. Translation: CASSLEAGGSSNYGYTF.

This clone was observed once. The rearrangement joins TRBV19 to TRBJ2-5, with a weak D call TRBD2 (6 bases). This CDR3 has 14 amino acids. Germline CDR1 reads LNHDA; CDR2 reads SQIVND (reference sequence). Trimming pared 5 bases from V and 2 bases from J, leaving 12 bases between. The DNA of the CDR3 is TGTGCCAGTAGTCCCCGGGGGATACAAGAGACCCAGTACTTC. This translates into CASSPRGIQETQYF.